This T cell receptor (beta chain) was found in a study of CD8 T cells in ankylosing spondylitis. One entry per CDR3 protein results from TCRdb running MiXCR on the 5' RACE reads. The sample comprises 350,000 to 400,000 distinct CDR3 sequences, approximately 20% of which are singletons, and under 15% rests with the top ten. As to this clonotype: A read error may account for a junction end that differs from germline.

There are 13 residues in the CDR3. Germline CDR1 is SQVTM and CDR2 is ANQGSEA. J is TRBJ1-3 and V is TRBV29-1, with D possibly TRBD1 on 6 matching bases. Sample: blood, either unsorted or a sorted T cell fraction (not recorded which). This TCR was sampled from a male donor with ankylosing spondylitis or in good health (not recorded which). DNA of the CDR3: TGCAGCGCGAGGCCGGGGGGCGGAAACGCCATATATTTT. Translating gives CSARPGGGNAIYF.